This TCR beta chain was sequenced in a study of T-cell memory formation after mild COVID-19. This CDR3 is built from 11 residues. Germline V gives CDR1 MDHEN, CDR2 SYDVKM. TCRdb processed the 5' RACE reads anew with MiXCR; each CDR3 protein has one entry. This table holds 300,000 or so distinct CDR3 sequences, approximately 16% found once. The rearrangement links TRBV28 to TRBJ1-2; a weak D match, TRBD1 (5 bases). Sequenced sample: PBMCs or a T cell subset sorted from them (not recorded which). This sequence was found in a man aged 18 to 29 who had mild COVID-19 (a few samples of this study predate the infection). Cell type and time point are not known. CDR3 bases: TGTGTAGGAGGGGACTTCTATGGCTACACCTTC. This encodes CVGGDFYGYTF.